This TCR beta chain derives from a study of blood T cell repertoires in COVID-19. Study-level information: Some COVID-19 samples were acute and others convalescent; all came from the United States, Italy and Spain. Sample material is recorded as cDNA or gDNA derived from T cells, B-cell-depleted T cells, or PBMCs.

Followed over time, Seattle patients had been enrolled while infection was active. With V trimmed by 4 bases and J by 8 bases, 8 bases remained unmatched. The CDR3 is made up of 15 amino acids. Germline CDR1 SGHNT, CDR2 YYREEE (reference sequence). Authors' processing steps: Estimates of nucleated cell counts were drawn from the amplification of reference gene primers. Libraries were prepared by immunoSEQ multiplex PCR; TCRdb keeps only in-frame clonotypes and omits some of them. V, J and clone size reflect that table, while D and trimming were determined from the DNA. This sample has roughly 250,000 clones; over 75% occur once, and the top ten carry about 1%.

Material: peripheral blood. The source is a human donor with COVID-19, enrolled during active disease. The donor label of this sample is uncertain. V gene TRBV5-4 combines with J gene TRBJ1-6, with 8 positions matching TRBD1. This chain's CDR3 is CASSGRGLRDSPLHF. Here the CDR3 DNA reads TGTGCCAGCAGCGGCAGGGGGCTACGGGATTCACCCCTCCACTTT.